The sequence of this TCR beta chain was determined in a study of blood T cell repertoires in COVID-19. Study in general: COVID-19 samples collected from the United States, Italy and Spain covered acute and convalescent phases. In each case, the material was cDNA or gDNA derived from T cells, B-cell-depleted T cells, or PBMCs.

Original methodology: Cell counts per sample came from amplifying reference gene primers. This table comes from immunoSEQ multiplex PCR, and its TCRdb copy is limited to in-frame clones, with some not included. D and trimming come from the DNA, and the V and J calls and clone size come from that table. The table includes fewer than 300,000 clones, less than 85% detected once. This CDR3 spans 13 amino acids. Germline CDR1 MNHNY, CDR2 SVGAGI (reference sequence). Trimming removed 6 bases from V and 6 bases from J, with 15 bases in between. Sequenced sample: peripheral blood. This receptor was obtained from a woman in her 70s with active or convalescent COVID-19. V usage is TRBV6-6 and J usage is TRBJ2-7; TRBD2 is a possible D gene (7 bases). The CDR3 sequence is CASRGGGSSEQYF. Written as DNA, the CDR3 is TGTGCCAGCAGGGGGGGCGGGAGTTCCGAGCAGTACTTC.